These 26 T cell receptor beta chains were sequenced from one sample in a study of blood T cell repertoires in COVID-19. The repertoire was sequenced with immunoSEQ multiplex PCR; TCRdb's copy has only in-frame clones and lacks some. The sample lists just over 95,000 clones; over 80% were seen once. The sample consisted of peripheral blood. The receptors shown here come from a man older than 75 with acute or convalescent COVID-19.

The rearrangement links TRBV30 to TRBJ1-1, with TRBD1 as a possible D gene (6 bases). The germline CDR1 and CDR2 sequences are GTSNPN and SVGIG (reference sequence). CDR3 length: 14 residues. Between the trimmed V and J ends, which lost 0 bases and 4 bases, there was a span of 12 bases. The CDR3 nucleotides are TGTGCCTGGAGTGTACAGCAGGGGTTCACTGAAGCTTTCTTT. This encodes CAWSVQQGFTEAFF. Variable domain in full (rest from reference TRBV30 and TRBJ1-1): SQTIHQWPATLVQPVGSPLSLECTVEGTSNPNLYWYRQAAGRGLQLLFYSVGIGQISSEVPQNLSASRPQDRQFILSSKKLLLSDSGFYLCAWSVQQGFTEAFFGQGTRLTVV.

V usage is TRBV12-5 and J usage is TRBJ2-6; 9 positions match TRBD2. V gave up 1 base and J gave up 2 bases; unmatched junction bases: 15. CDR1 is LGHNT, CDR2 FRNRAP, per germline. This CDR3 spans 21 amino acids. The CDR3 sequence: CASGLGFGTSNLIPGANVLTF. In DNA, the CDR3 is TGTGCTAGTGGTTTGGGGTTTGGGACTAGCAATCTCATACCTGGGGCCAACGTCCTGACTTTC.

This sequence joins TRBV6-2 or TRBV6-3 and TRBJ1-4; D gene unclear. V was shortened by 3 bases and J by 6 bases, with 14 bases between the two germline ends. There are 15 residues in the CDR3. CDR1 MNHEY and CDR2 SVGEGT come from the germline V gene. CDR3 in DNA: TGTGCCAGCAGTTATGGAGGAGGGCTTGATGAAAAACTGTTTTTT. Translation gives CASSYGGGLDEKLFF.

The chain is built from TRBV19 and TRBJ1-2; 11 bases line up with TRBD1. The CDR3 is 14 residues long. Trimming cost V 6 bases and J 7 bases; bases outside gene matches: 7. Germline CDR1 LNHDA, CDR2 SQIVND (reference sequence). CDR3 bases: TGTGCCAGTAGGGACAGGGGGCTGCCTAGTGGCTACACCTTC. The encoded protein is CASRDRGLPSGYTF.

The CDR3 protein is CASSVGLAGGNEQFF. CDR3 nucleotides: TGTGCCAGCAGCGTAGGACTAGCGGGGGGCAATGAGCAGTTCTTC. The chain has TRBV9 and TRBJ2-1; TRBD2 matches 13 bases. This CDR3 spans 15 amino acids. Losses at the gene ends were 0 bases for V and 6 bases for J; bases not matched to a gene: 0. CDR1 is SGDLS and CDR2 is YYNGEE in the germline V gene.

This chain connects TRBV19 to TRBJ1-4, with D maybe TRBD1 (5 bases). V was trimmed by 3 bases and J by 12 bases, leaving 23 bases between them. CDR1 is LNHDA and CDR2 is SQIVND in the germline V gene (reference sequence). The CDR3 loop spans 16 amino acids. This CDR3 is CASSIGAGRTGVELFF. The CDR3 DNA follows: TGTGCCAGTAGTATCGGGGCGGGACGGACCGGTGTGGAACTGTTTTTT.

CDR3 in DNA: TGTGCCAGCGTAAGGCAGGTTAATGAAAAACTGTTTTTT. This codes for CASVRQVNEKLFF. The chain carries TRBV6-5 and TRBJ1-4; the D is unclear. V lost 8 bases to trimming and J lost 4 bases, with 11 bases between them. The CDR3 runs 13 residues. The V gene's germline CDR1 is MNHEY and CDR2 SVGAGI.

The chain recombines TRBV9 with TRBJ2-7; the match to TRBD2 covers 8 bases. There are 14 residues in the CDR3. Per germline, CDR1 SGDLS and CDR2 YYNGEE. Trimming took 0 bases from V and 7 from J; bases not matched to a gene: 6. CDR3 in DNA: TGTGCCAGCAGCGTAGCGGGAGGGATTGGGGAGCAGTACTTC. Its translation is CASSVAGGIGEQYF.

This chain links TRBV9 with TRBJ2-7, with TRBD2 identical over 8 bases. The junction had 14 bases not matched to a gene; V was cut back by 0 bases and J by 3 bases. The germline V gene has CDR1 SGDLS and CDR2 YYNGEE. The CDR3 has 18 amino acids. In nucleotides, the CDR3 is TGTGCCAGCAGCGTAGGGGCGGGGGGCGCGATTAGGGACTACGAGCAGTACTTC. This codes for CASSVGAGGAIRDYEQYF.

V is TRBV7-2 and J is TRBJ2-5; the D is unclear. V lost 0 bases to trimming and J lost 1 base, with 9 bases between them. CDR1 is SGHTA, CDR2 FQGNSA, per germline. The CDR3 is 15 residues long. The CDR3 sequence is CASSLAAALQETQYF. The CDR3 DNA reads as TGTGCCAGCAGCTTAGCGGCGGCCCTCCAAGAGACCCAGTACTTC.

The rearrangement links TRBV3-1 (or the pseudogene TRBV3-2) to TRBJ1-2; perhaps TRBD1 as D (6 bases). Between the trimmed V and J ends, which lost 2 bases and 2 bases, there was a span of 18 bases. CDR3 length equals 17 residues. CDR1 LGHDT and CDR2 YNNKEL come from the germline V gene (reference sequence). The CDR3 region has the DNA TGTGCCAGCAGCCAACGGACGCTGGGACAAATCAACTATGGCTACACCTTC. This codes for CASSQRTLGQINYGYTF.

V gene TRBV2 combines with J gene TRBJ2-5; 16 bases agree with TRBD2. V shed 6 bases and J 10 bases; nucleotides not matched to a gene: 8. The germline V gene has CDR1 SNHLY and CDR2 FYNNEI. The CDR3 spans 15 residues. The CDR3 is CASRGTSGGAGDQYF. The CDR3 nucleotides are TGTGCCAGCAGAGGGACTAGCGGGGGGGCAGGTGACCAGTACTTC.

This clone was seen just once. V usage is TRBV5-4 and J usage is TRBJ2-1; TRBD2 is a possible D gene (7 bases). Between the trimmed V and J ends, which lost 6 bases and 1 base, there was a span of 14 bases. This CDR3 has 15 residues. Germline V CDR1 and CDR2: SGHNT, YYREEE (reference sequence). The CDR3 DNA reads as TGTGCCAGCAACCCGGGGGGCCCTTCCTACAATGAGCAGTTCTTC. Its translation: CASNPGGPSYNEQFF.

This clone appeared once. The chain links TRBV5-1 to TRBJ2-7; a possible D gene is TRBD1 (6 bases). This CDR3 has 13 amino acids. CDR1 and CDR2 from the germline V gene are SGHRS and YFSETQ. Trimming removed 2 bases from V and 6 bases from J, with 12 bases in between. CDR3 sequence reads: CASSFTGQAEQYF. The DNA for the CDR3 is TGCGCCAGCAGCTTTACAGGGCAGGCCGAGCAGTACTTC.

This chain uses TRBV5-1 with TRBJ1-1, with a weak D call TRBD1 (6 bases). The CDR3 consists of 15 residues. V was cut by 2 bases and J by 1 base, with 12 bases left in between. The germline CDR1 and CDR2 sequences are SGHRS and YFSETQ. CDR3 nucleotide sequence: TGCGCCAGCAGCTTATTGACAGGACAGAACACTGAAGCTTTCTTT. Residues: CASSLLTGQNTEAFF.

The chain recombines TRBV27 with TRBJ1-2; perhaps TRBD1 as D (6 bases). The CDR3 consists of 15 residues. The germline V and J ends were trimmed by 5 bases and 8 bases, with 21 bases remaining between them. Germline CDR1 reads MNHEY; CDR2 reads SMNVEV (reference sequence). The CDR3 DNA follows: TGTGCCAGCAGTCCCTCAAGGACAGCCGGTTGGGGCTACACCTTC. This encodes CASSPSRTAGWGYTF.

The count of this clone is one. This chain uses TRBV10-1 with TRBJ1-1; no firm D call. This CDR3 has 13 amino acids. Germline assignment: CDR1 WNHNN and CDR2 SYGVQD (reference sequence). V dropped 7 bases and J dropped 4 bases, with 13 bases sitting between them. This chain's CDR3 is CASTARESTEAFF. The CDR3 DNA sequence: TGCGCCAGCACCGCTCGGGAGAGCACTGAAGCTTTCTTT.

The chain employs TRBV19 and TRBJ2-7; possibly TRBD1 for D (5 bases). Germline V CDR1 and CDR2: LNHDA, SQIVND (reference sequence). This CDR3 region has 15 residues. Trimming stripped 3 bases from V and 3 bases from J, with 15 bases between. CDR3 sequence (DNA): TGTGCCAGTAGTATCGAGACAGCCTTTCACTACGAGCAGTACTTC. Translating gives CASSIETAFHYEQYF.

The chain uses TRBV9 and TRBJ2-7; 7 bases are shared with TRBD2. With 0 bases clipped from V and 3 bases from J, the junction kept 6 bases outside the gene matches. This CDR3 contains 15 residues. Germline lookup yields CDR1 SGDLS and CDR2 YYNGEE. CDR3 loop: CASSVGGLGDYEQYF. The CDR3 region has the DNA TGTGCCAGCAGCGTAGGCGGACTAGGGGACTACGAGCAGTACTTC.

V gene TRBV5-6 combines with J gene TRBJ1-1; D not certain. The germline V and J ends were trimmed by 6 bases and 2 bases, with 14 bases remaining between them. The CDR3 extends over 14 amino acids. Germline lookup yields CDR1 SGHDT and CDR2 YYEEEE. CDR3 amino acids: CASTARGRNTEAFF. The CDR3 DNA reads TGTGCCAGCACCGCCCGAGGGCGTAACACTGAAGCTTTCTTT.

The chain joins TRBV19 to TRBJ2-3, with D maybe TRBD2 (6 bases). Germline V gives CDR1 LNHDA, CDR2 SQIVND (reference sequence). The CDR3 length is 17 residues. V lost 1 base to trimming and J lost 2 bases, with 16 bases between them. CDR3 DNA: TGTGCCAGTAGTATAGGAGGCGGCGGGGCCAACACAGATACGCAGTATTTT. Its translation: CASSIGGGGANTDTQYF.

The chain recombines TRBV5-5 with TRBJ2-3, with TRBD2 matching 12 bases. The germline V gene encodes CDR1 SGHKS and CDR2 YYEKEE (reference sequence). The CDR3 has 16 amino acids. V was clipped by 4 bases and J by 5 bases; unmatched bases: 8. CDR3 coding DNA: TGTGCCAGCAGCCCTGGCCTAGCGGGAGGGCAAGATACGCAGTATTTT. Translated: CASSPGLAGGQDTQYF.

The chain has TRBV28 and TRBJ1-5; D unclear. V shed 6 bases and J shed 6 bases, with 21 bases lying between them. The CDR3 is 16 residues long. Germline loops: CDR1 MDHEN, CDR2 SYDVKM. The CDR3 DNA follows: TGTGCCAGCAGGCCAAACTGGGTCCCATGGAGTCAGCCCCAGCATTTT. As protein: CASRPNWVPWSQPQHF. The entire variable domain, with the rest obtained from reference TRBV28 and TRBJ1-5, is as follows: DVKVTQSSRYLVKRTGEKVFLECVQDMDHENMFWYRQDPGLGLRLIYFSYDVKMKEKGDIPEGYSVSREKKERFSLILESASTNQTSMYLCASRPNWVPWSQPQHFGDGTRLSIL.

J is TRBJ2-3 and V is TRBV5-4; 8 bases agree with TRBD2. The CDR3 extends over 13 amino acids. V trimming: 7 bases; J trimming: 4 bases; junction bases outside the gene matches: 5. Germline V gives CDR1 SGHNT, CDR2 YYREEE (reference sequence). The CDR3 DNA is TGTGCCAGCCTGATGCGGGGGGCAGATACGCAGTATTTT. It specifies CASLMRGADTQYF.

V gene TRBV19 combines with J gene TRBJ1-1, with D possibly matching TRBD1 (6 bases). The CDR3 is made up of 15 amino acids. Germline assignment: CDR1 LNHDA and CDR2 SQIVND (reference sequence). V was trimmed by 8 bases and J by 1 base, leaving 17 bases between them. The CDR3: CASLSGALKNTEAFF. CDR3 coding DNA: TGTGCCAGTCTTTCAGGGGCCCTGAAGAACACTGAAGCTTTCTTT.

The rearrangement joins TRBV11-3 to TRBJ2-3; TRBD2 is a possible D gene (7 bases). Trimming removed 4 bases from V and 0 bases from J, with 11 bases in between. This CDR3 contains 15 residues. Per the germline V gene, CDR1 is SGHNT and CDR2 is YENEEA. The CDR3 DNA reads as TGTGCCAGCAGCTGGACAGCGGGGAGCACAGATACGCAGTATTTT. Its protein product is CASSWTAGSTDTQYF.